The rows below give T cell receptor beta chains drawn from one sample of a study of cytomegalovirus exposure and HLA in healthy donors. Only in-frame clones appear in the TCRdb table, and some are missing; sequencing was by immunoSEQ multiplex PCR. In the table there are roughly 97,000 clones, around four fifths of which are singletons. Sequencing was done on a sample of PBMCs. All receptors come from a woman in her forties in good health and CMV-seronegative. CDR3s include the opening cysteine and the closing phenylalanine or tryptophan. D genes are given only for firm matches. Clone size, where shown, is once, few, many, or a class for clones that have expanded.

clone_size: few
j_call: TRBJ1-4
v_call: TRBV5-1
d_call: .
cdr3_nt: TGCGCCAGCAGCGGGGACTACGGTACAACTAATGAAAAACTGTTTTTT
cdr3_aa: CASSGDYGTTNEKLFF

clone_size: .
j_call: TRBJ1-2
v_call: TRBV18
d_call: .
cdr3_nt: TGTGCCAGCTCCTCAGGTCAGGGGTATGGCTACACCTTC
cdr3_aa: CASSSGQGYGYTF

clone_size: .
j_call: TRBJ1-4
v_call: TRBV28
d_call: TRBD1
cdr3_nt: TGTGCCAGCAGTACCCCGGGACAGCGCCCTGAAAAACTGTTTTTT
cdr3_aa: CASSTPGQRPEKLFF

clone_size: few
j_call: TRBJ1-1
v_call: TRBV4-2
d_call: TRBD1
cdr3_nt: TGTGCCAGCAGCCAAGAACCGGGACAGGGGGCTGAAGCTTTCTTT
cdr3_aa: CASSQEPGQGAEAFF

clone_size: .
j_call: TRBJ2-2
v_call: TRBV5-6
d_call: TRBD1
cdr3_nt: TGTGCCAGCAGCTTAGTTTTAACAGGGGGCACCGGGGAGCTGTTTTTT
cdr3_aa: CASSLVLTGGTGELFF

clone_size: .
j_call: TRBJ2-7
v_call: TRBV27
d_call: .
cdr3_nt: TGTGCCAGCAGTTTACAGGGCCCCTACGAGCAGTACTTC
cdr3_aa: CASSLQGPYEQYF

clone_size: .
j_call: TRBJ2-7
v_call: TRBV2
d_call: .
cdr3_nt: TGTGCCAGCAGTGAATTTTTAGTCTACGAGCAGTACTTC
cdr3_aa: CASSEFLVYEQYF

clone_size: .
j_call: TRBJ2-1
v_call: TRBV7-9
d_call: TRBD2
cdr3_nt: TGTGCCAGCAGCTTCGATCTGACTAGCGTCGTTTACAATGAGCAGTTCTTC
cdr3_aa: CASSFDLTSVVYNEQFF

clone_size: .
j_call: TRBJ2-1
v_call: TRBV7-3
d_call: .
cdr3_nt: TGTGCCAGCAGCCTAGATCACCTAGGAAACAATGAGCAGTTCTTC
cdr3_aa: CASSLDHLGNNEQFF

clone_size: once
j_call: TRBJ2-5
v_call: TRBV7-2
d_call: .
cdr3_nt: TGTGCCAGCAGCCCTCAAGAGACCCAGTACTTC
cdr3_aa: CASSPQETQYF

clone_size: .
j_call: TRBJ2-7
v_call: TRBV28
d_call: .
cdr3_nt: TGTGCCAGCAGAGCACAGGGTCCCGAGCAGTACTTC
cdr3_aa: CASRAQGPEQYF

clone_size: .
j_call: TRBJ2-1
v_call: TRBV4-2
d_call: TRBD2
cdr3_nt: TGTGCCGGCAGCTTTCGCTCCGGGACTAGCGGGAGGGAGAATGAGCAGTTCTTC
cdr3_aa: CAGSFRSGTSGRENEQFF

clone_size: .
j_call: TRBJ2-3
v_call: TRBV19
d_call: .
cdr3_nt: TGTGCCAGTAGTAAGGCGGGAACTAGCACAGATACGCAGTATTTT
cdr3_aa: CASSKAGTSTDTQYF

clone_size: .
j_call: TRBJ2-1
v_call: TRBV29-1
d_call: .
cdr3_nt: TGCAGCGTTGAAAGGGGATATCTTGGCAATGAGCAGTTCTTC
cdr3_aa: CSVERGYLGNEQFF

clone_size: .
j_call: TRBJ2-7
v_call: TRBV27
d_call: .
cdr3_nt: TGTGCCAGCAGTTTATCGTATACCGGTTTTTACTACGAGCAGTACTTC
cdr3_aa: CASSLSYTGFYYEQYF

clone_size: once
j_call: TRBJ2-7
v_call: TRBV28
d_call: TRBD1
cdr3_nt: TGTGCCAGCAGTTTAACAGGGGTTCCGAGCTACGAGCAGTACTTC
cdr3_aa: CASSLTGVPSYEQYF

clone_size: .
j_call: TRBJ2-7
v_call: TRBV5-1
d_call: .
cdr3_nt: TGCGCCAGCAGCTTGTTGGGGGACGACAGGGAGCAGTACTTC
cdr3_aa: CASSLLGDDREQYF

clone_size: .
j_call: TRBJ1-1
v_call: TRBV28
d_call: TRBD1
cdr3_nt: TGTGCCTCCGGGTGGGGGGACAGGAACACTGAAGCTTTCTTT
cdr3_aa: CASGWGDRNTEAFF

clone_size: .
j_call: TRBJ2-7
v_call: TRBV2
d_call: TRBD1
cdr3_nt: TGTGCCAGCGACAACAGGGACAGGTCAACGTACGAGCAGTACTTC
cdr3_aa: CASDNRDRSTYEQYF

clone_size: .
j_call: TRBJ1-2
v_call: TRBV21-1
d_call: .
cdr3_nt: TGTGCCAGCAGTGGGGGGTCAGACCCTTATGGCTACACCTTC
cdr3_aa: CASSGGSDPYGYTF